Below are 7 T cell receptor beta chains sequenced from a single sample in a study of cytomegalovirus exposure and HLA in healthy donors. This PCR relied on a set of 60 Vbeta primers and 13 Jbeta primers. TCRdb keeps only in-frame clones here, not all; method: immunoSEQ multiplex PCR. The data contain around 97,000 clones, around 77% of them seen just once; the ten biggest clones take up about 4%. Sequenced material: PBMCs. Receptors originate from a man aged 50-60 years in good health and CMV-seropositive.

The chain recombines TRBV9 with TRBJ2-1; 11 bases align to TRBD2. This CDR3 has 15 amino acids. Germline CDR1 SGDLS, CDR2 YYNGEE. V was clipped by 2 bases and J by 6 bases; unmatched bases: 4. The CDR3 here is CASSVSGRGINEQFF. CDR3 in DNA: TGTGCCAGCAGCGTTAGCGGGAGGGGTATCAATGAGCAGTTCTTC. The full variable domain, its missing parts supplied by reference TRBV9 and TRBJ2-1, is DSGVTQTPKHLITATGQRVTLRCSPRSGDLSVYWYQQSLDQGLQFLIQYYNGEERAKGNILERFSAQQFPDLHSELNLSSLELGDSALYFCASSVSGRGINEQFFGPGTRLTVL.

This sequence joins TRBV5-4 and TRBJ2-7; D gene ambiguous. CDR3 length: 11 amino acids. Germline values: CDR1 SGHNT, CDR2 YYREEE (reference sequence). V dropped 3 bases and J dropped 3 bases, with 4 bases sitting between them. The CDR3 DNA is TGTGCCAGCAGCTCGAGCTACGAGCAGTACTTC. Translation gives CASSSSYEQYF.

This rearrangement joins TRBV28 to TRBJ2-7; D is possibly TRBD1 (6 bases). From germline, CDR1 is MDHEN and CDR2 SYDVKM. The CDR3 runs to 14 residues. Trimming took 6 bases from V and 0 from J, leaving 12 bases between them. The CDR3 bases are TGTGCCAGCAGGGACAGTCGTAGCTCCTACGAGCAGTACTTC. Translated, it gives CASRDSRSSYEQYF.

The CDR3 reads CASSQDRTGESGELFF. CDR3 DNA: TGTGCCAGCAGCCAAGATAGGACAGGGGAATCCGGGGAGCTGTTTTTT. This chain uses TRBV11-1 with TRBJ2-2; 9 bases map to TRBD1. This CDR3 is 16 amino acids long. Germline CDR1 and CDR2: SGHAT and FQDESV (reference sequence). The trim removed 5 bases at V and 6 bases at J, leaving 10 bases unmatched.

This clone was picked up a small number of times. The genes are TRBV7-8 and TRBJ2-2; the D gene is possibly TRBD1 (6 bases). Germline loops: CDR1 SGHVS, CDR2 FQNEAQ. CDR3 length equals 16 residues. Trimming shortened V by 1 base and J by 5 bases, and 14 bases separated the two germline ends. CDR3 bases: TGTGCCAGCAGCTTAGTCCCCCAGGGGAGTACCGGGGAGCTGTTTTTT. Amino acid sequence: CASSLVPQGSTGELFF.

This clone was observed once. This chain uses TRBV18 with TRBJ2-6; 10 bases agree with TRBD2. The CDR3 has 15 residues. From germline, CDR1 is KGHSH and CDR2 LQKENI. The trim removed 4 bases at V and 4 bases at J, leaving 1 base unmatched. CDR3 DNA sequence: TGTGCCAGCTCACGGACTAGCGGAGGGGCCAACGTCCTGACTTTC. Residues: CASSRTSGGANVLTF.

The chain uses TRBV7-9 and TRBJ2-1, with D hard to call. Deletions cut 6 bases from V and 9 bases from J, with 9 bases between. There are 11 residues in the CDR3. Germline CDR1 is SEHNR and CDR2 is FQNEAQ (reference sequence). The CDR3 coding sequence is TGTGCCAGCAGTCCCGGTGGTGAGCAGTTCTTC. Amino acid sequence: CASSPGGEQFF.